Each of the 16 T cell receptor beta chains below was sequenced from the same sample in a study of T-cell reconstitution after alpha-beta-depleted transplantation in children. A library of TCRbeta sequences, prepared with unique molecular identifiers, was generated. TCRdb re-called the PCR reads through MiXCR, storing one row per CDR3 protein. The repertoire has 260,000 or so distinct CDR3 sequences, more than 10% of them found once; the top ten carry over 2.5%. The sample consisted of PBMCs from the stem cell graft donor, taken from the stem cell graft. The receptors stem from a human donor who donated a stem cell graft to a child with acute lymphoblastic leukemia.

The chain combines TRBV20-1 with TRBJ2-1; possibly TRBD1 for D (6 bases). The CDR3 has 13 residues. V was cut by 0 bases and J by 4 bases, with 7 bases left in between. Per germline, CDR1 DFQATT and CDR2 SNEGSKA (reference sequence). The CDR3 nucleotides are TGCAGTGCTAGAGAGAGGGGGTACAATGAGCAGTTCTTC. This gives the protein CSARERGYNEQFF.

This clonotype was observed at least ten times. The chain couples TRBV5-1 to TRBJ2-3; no reliable D call. Germline-derived CDR1 and CDR2 are SGHRS and YFSETQ. The V gene lost 0 bases and the J gene lost 4 bases, with 9 bases spanning the gap. This CDR3 comprises 14 residues. The CDR3 DNA reads as TGCGCCAGCAGCTTGGCAGGACGCCCAGATACGCAGTATTTT. It specifies CASSLAGRPDTQYF.

The chain has TRBV21-1 and TRBJ2-7; the table's D call TRBD2 went unverified against the DNA. TRBV21-1 is classified as a pseudogene. CDR3 length equals 15 residues. CDR3 amino acids: CASSKEPSVPYEQYF. The CDR3 DNA sequence: TGTGCCAGCAGCAAAGAGCCTAGCGTTCCCTACGAGCAGTACTTC.

The V and J genes are TRBV6-5 and TRBJ1-4, with TRBD1 as a possible D gene (5 bases). V lost 6 bases, J lost 10 bases, and 21 bases lay in between. The germline CDR1 and CDR2 sequences are MNHEY and SVGAGI. The CDR3 totals 15 residues. The CDR3 protein is CASRTGTQAGGKLFF. Written as DNA, the CDR3 is TGTGCCAGCAGAACCGGGACTCAGGCGGGGGGAAAACTGTTTTTT.

This clonotype was observed many times. The chain couples TRBV6-1 to TRBJ2-7; 12 bases match TRBD2. Germline loops: CDR1 MNHNS, CDR2 SASEGT. J was trimmed by 2 bases and V by 4 bases; bases with no gene match: 3. This CDR3 comprises 15 residues. CDR3 coding DNA: TGTGCCAGCAGTGTGGGACTAGCGGGCCCCTACGAGCAGTACTTC. As protein: CASSVGLAGPYEQYF.

This clonotype was detected many times. The chain employs TRBV5-6 and TRBJ1-2, with D unresolved. The germline V gene has CDR1 SGHDT and CDR2 YYEEEE. The CDR3 runs 14 residues. Deletions cut 0 bases from V and 2 bases from J, with 8 bases between. CDR3 sequence: CASSLGATNYGYTF. For the CDR3, the DNA is TGTGCCAGCAGCTTGGGGGCCACCAACTATGGCTACACCTTC.

This CDR3 reads CATRRGSRDEQYF. As DNA, the CDR3 is TGTGCCACACGGCGGGGTTCGCGTGACGAGCAGTACTTC. This rearrangement joins TRBV27 to TRBJ2-7; tentatively, D is TRBD2 (6 bases). The V and J ends lost 10 bases and 5 bases respectively, with 18 bases between them. The CDR3 is 13 residues long. The germline V gene encodes CDR1 MNHEY and CDR2 SMNVEV (reference sequence).

This clonotype was seen ten or more times. V is TRBV9 and J is TRBJ2-1; the D gene is possibly TRBD2 (5 bases). The CDR3 is made up of 14 amino acids. Germline-derived CDR1 and CDR2 are SGDLS and YYNGEE. The ends were cut back, 4 bases at V and 3 bases at J, with 11 bases in the middle. The CDR3 nucleotides are TGTGCCAGCAGCACCGGAGGCTACTACAATGAGCAGTTCTTC. This codes for CASSTGGYYNEQFF.

The genes are TRBV12-3 or TRBV12-4 and TRBJ2-7, with D hard to call. V was shortened by 3 bases and J by 8 bases, with 14 bases between the two germline ends. This CDR3 has 13 residues. The CDR3 coding sequence is TGTGCCAGCAGTTTTCAGACATGGTTGCAGCAGTACTTC. This gives the protein CASSFQTWLQQYF.

The gene calls are TRBV20-1 and TRBJ2-7; perhaps TRBD2 as D (5 bases). V shed 3 bases and J shed 3 bases, with 21 bases lying between them. Germline values: CDR1 DFQATT, CDR2 SNEGSKA (reference sequence). The CDR3 runs to 16 residues. Written as DNA, the CDR3 is TGCAGTGCTAGGTCGACGGGGAACACCCTCGTCTACGAGCAGTACTTC. Its translation is CSARSTGNTLVYEQYF.

This clonotype was seen many times. This rearrangement joins TRBV5-1 to TRBJ2-3; 7 nucleotides match TRBD2. Trimming removed 2 bases from V and 0 bases from J; junction bases left unmatched: 3. Germline V gene lookup returns CDR1 SGHRS and CDR2 YFSETQ. The CDR3 extends over 15 amino acids. In DNA form, the CDR3 reads TGCGCCAGCAGCTTTAACGGGAGGAGCACAGATACGCAGTATTTT. Protein product: CASSFNGRSTDTQYF.

In its sample, this clonotype was seen many times. CDR3 DNA sequence: TGCAGCGGCCAAGTGTTCCCAGGGGGCAGCAATCAGCCCCAGCATTTT. Translating gives CSGQVFPGGSNQPQHF. The rearrangement uses TRBV20-1 and TRBJ1-5; 8 bases fit TRBD1. Germline V lookup: CDR1 DFQATT, CDR2 SNEGSKA (reference sequence). The CDR3 consists of 16 residues.

In its sample, this clonotype was seen a few times. V is TRBV18 and J is TRBJ2-3; D not resolved. Trimming left V 4 bases short and J 4 bases short, with 9 bases between. The CDR3 totals 13 residues. CDR1 is KGHSH and CDR2 is LQKENI in the germline V gene. CDR3 sequence reads: CASSQRDADTQYF. In nucleotides, the CDR3 is TGTGCCAGCTCACAAAGGGATGCAGATACGCAGTATTTT.

This clonotype has at least ten counts. This chain joins TRBV5-1 and TRBJ1-6; 9 bases match TRBD1. CDR3 size: 14 residues. Germline CDR1 and CDR2: SGHRS and YFSETQ. The J segment lost 10 bases and the V segment lost 3 bases, leaving 5 bases of the junction unmatched. The CDR3 is CASSSTGGSSPLHF. CDR3 bases: TGCGCCAGCAGCTCGACAGGGGGAAGCTCACCCCTCCACTTT. Based on the CDR3 plus reference TRBV5-1 and TRBJ1-6, the full variable domain is KAGVTQTPRYLIKTRGQQVTLSCSPISGHRSVSWYQQTPGQGLQFLFEYFSETQRNKGNFPGRFSGRQFSNSRSEMNVSTLELGDSALYLCASSSTGGSSPLHFGNGTRLTVT.

This clonotype was seen repeatedly, ten times or more. The gene calls are TRBV19 and TRBJ2-5; D might be TRBD2 (5 bases). Trimming pared 5 bases from V and 5 bases from J, leaving 15 bases between. Germline V gene sequence: CDR1 LNHDA, CDR2 SQIVND (reference sequence). The CDR3 is 14 residues long. CDR3 DNA sequence: TGTGCCAGTAGTCACGGCGGAGGCTGGGAGACCCAGTACTTC. As protein: CASSHGGGWETQYF.

This clonotype has a count of ten or more. The rearrangement joins TRBV7-9 to TRBJ2-5; 14 bases align to TRBD2. The germline V gene encodes CDR1 SEHNR and CDR2 FQNEAQ (reference sequence). CDR3 length: 15 residues. V lost 5 bases to trimming and J lost 5 bases; unmatched junction nucleotides: 4. The CDR3 DNA is TGTGCCAGCAGCCCTCGACTAGCGGGAGGGGAGACCCAGTACTTC. Protein product: CASSPRLAGGETQYF.